Below, one TCR beta chain is given with its context. This clone occurred once. No cognate antigen has been identified for it. Base qualities are not at hand, and no much larger clone is one base apart. This entry belongs to a study of OX40 agonist ivuxolimab in advanced cancers. Some background on the complete study: Ivuxolimab was a fully human IgG2 agonistic monoclonal antibody targeting the costimulatory receptor OX40 (CD134). Intravenous ivuxolimab was administered to patients every 2 weeks at six dose levels: 0.01, 0.1, 0.3, 1.5, 3 and 10 mg/kg. Of the approximately 54 patients in dose escalation, around 19 had hepatocellular carcinoma, some 15 had melanoma, 9 had renal cell carcinoma and 9 had head and neck cancer. The dose-escalation cohort was around 84% male with a mean age of 60 years, ranging from roughly 23 to 79. Patients were allowed to have had prior anti-PD-1, anti-PD-L1 or anti-CTLA-4 therapy, and 30% to 40% of the dose-escalation patients had been treated with checkpoint inhibitors. Partial responses occurred in three dose-escalation patients: two with cutaneous melanoma and one with hepatocellular carcinoma. The purpose of peripheral TCRbeta sequencing was to test whether ivuxolimab changed TCR sequence diversity and led to clonal T-cell expansion. The paper describes the monotherapy dose-escalation part (N = 52 patients) of the phase I trial of ivuxolimab. Findings and caveats that apply to the study as a whole: In the 0.1-3.0 mg/kg groups, partial responders had among the lowest normalized peripheral clonal expansion, particularly in CD8+ T cells. Low levels of normalized T-cell clonal expansion were also seen in some nonresponding patients. After ivuxolimab, expanded clones were on average more numerous among CD8+ T cells than among CD4+ T cells. At doses from 0.1 to 3.0 mg/kg, clonal expansion was seen in both CD4+ and CD8+ blood T cells between baseline and week 6. The antigen specificity of the clonally expanded peripheral T cells was not determined.

CDR1 and CDR2 (MNHNS, SASEGT) derive from the germline V gene. V loses 4 bases of germline sequence and J loses 11 bases, and the interval between the two ends is 11 bases. Spanning cysteine to phenylalanine, the CDR3 consists of 12 amino acids. Left in the record is the CDR3 DNA by itself, 36 bases read in frame from the first base. Patients with autoimmune disease history or receiving systemic immunosuppression were excluded from the trial. Peripheral blood for TCR sequencing was collected from all dose cohorts at baseline, on cycle 4 day 1, and on cycle 7 day 1. The samples were drawn from a first-in-human, open-label, multicenter phase I dose-escalation trial of ivuxolimab. The trial enrolled adults with locally advanced or metastatic head and neck squamous cell, hepatocellular, melanoma or renal cell carcinoma. Before TCR sequencing, CD4+ T cells and CD8+ T cells were sorted from peripheral blood as separate populations.

For sequencing of the TCRbeta CDR3 region, genomic DNA was extracted from the sorted cells. The immunoSEQ Assay was used to sequence the TCRbeta CDR3 regions. In its TCRdb copy, this immuneACCESS table keeps in-frame sequences only and misses some clones. Where compared with another copy, unresolved V genes explain less than half of these, and the others have no known cause. The sample has almost 90,000 clones on record, 85% to 90% of them singletons. In total, the top ten clones hold about 1.5% of the sample. This specimen consisted of CD4+ or CD8+ T cells sorted from blood, obtained in a trial of the OX40 agonist ivuxolimab. The sequence came from an adult with an advanced solid tumor such as melanoma, head and neck, liver or kidney cancer. The sequence links TRBV6-1 to TRBJ1-4, with no confidently assigned D gene. The DNA sequence reads TGTGCCAGCAGTGGCGCTCAGAACAAACTGTTTTTT. It is translated as CASSGAQNKLFF.